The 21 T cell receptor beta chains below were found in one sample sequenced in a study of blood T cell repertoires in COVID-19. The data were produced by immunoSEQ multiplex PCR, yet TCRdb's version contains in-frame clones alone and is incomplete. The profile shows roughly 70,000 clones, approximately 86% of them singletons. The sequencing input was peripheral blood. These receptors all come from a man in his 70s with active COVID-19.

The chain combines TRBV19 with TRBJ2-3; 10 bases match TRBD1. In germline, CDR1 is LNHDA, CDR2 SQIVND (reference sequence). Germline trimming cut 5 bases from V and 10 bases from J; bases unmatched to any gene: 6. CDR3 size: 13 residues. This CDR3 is CASSAGQGGSQYF. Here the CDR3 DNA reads TGTGCCAGTAGTGCAGGACAGGGGGGATCGCAGTATTTT.

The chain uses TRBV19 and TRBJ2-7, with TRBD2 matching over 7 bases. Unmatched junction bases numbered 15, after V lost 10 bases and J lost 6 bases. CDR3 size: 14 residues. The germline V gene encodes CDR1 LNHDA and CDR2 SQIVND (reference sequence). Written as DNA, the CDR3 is TGTGCCACCCTCGGGGCTAGCGGTCTAGGCGAGCAGTACTTC. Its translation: CATLGASGLGEQYF. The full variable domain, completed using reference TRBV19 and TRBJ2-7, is DGGITQSPKYLFRKEGQNVTLSCEQNLNHDAMYWYRQDPGQGLRLIYYSQIVNDFQKGDIAEGYSVSREKKESFPLTVTSAQKNPTAFYLCATLGASGLGEQYFGPGTRLTVT.

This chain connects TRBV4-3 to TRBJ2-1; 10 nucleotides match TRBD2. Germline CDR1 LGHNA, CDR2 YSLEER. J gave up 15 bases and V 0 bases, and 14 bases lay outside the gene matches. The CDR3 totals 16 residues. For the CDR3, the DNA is TGCGCCAGCAGCCAAGATGGAGTAGCGGGAGGCCCCAGTCGGTTCTTC. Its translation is CASSQDGVAGGPSRFF.

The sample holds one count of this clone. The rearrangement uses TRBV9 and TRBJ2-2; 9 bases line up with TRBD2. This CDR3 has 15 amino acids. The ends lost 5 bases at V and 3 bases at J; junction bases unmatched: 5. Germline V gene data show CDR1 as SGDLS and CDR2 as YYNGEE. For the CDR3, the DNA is TGTGCCAGCAGACGATTAGCGGGAGACACCGGGGAGCTGTTTTTT. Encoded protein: CASRRLAGDTGELFF.

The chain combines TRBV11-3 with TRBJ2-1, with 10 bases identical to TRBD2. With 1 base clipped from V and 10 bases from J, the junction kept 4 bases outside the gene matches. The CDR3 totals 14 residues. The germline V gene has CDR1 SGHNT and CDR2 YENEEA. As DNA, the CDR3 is TGTGCCAGCAGCTTAGCGGCTAGCGGGAGAGAGCAGTTCTTC. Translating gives CASSLAASGREQFF.

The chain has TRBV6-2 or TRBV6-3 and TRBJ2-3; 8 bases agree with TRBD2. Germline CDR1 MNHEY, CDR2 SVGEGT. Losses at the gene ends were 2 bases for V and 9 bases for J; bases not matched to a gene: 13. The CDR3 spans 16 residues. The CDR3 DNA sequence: TGTGCCAGCAGTTACCCCCCGGGGGGGCTGCAGACCACGCAGTATTTT. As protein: CASSYPPGGLQTTQYF.

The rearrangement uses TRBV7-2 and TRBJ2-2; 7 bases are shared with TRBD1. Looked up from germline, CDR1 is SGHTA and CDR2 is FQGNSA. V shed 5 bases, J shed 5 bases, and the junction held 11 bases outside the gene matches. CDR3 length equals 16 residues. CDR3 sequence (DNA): TGTGCCAGCAGCCCCCTCGGGACAGTCTGGACCGGGGAGCTGTTTTTT. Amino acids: CASSPLGTVWTGELFF.

The DNA of the CDR3 is TGTGCCAGCACCACCCCAGGCGCCGCCTACGAGCAGTACTTC. As protein: CASTTPGAAYEQYF. The chain carries TRBV28 and TRBJ2-7; no clear D. Trimming left V 7 bases short and J 2 bases short, with 15 bases between. This CDR3 contains 14 residues. Germline assignment: CDR1 MDHEN and CDR2 SYDVKM.

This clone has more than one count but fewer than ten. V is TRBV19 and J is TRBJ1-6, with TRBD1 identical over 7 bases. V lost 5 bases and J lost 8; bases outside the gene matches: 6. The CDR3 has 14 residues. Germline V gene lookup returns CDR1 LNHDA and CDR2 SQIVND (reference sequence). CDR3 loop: CASSPTGDDSPLHF. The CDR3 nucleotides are TGTGCCAGTAGTCCAACAGGGGATGATTCACCCCTCCACTTT.

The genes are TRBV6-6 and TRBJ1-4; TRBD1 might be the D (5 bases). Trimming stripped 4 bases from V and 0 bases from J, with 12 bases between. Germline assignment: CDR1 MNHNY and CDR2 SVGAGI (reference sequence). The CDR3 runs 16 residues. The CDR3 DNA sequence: TGTGCCAGCAGTTGGGGCAGGACCGCAACTAATGAAAAACTGTTTTTT. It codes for CASSWGRTATNEKLFF.

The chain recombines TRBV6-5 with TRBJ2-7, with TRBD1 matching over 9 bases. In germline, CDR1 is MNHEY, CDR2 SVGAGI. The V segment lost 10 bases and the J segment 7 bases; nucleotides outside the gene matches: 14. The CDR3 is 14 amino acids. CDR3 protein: CATTAGTGRGEQYF. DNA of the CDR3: TGTGCCACAACGGCCGGGACAGGGCGGGGGGAGCAGTACTTC.

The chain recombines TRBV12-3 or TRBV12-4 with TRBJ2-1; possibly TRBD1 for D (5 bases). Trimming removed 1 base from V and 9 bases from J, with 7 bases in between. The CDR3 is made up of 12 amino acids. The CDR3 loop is CASSLGGFEQFF. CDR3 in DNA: TGTGCCAGCAGTTTAGGGGGCTTTGAGCAGTTCTTC.

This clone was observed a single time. The CDR3 DNA is TGTGCCAGCAGCGCCCGACTAGCAGGGGCCGGGGAGCTGTTTTTT. This gives the protein CASSARLAGAGELFF. This chain connects TRBV9 to TRBJ2-2; tentative D call: TRBD2 (7 bases). Germline lookup yields CDR1 SGDLS and CDR2 YYNGEE. The CDR3 consists of 15 residues. V lost 3 bases, J lost 6 bases, and 15 bases lay in between.

The CDR3 protein is CASSPPGIGGTQYF. As DNA, the CDR3 is TGTGCCAGCTCACCACCGGGGATAGGAGGTACGCAGTATTTT. The chain joins TRBV18 to TRBJ2-3; D perhaps matches TRBD2 (5 bases). Germline CDR1 is KGHSH and CDR2 is LQKENI. With 0 bases removed from V and 8 bases from J, the gap between germline ends came to 12 bases. This CDR3 has 14 amino acids.

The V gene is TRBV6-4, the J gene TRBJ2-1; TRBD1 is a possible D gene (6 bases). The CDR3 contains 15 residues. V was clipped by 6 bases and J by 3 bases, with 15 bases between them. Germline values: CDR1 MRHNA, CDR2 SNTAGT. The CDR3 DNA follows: TGTGCCAGCAGGAGAGAGGGGGTGAGCTACAATGAGCAGTTCTTC. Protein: CASRREGVSYNEQFF.

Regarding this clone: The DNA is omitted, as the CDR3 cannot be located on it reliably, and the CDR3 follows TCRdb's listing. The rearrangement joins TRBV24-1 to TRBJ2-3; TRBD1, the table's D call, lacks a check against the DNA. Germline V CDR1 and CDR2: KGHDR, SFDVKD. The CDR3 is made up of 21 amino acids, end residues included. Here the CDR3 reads CATSDFVGDRAQIRSILGQYF.

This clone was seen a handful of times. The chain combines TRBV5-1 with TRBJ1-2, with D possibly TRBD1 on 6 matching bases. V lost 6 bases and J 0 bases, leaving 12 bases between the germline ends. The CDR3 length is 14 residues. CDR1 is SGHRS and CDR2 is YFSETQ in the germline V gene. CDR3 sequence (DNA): TGCGCCAGCAACCGGGACACCGCTAACTATGGCTACACCTTC. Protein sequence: CASNRDTANYGYTF.

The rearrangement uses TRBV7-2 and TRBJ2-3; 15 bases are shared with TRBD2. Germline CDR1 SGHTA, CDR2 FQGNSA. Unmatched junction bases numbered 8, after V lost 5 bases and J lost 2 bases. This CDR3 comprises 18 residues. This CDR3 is CASSARTSGRAFTDTQYF. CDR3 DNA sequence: TGTGCCAGCAGCGCCCGGACTAGCGGGAGGGCGTTCACAGATACGCAGTATTTT.

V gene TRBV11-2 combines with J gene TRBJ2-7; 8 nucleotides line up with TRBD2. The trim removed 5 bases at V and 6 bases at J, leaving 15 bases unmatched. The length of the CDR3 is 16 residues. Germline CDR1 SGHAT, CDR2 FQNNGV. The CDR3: CASSPGWGLGEREQYF. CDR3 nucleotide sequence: TGTGCCAGCAGCCCGGGGTGGGGACTAGGGGAGCGCGAGCAGTACTTC. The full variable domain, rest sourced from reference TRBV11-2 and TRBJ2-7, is EAGVAQSPRYKIIEKRQSVAFWCNPISGHATLYWYQQILGQGPKLLIQFQNNGVVDDSQLPKDRFSAERLKGVDSTLKIQPAKLEDSAVYLCASSPGWGLGEREQYFGPGTRLTVT.

CDR3 sequence: CASSVGPLGGQETQYF. In DNA form, the CDR3 reads TGTGCCAGCAGCGTAGGCCCTTTGGGGGGGCAAGAGACCCAGTACTTC. The chain joins TRBV9 to TRBJ2-5; TRBD2 agrees at 7 bases. CDR3 length: 16 residues. Germline values: CDR1 SGDLS, CDR2 YYNGEE. After removal of 0 bases from V and 2 bases from J, the junction contained 7 bases not matched to a gene.

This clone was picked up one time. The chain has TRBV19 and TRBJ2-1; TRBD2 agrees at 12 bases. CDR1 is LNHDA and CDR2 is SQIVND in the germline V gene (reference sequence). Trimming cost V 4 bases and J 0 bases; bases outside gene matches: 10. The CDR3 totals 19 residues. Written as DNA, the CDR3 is TGTGCCAGTAGTACCCGACTAGCGGGAGCGTTCATCTCCTACAATGAGCAGTTCTTC. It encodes CASSTRLAGAFISYNEQFF.